Below are 18 T cell receptor beta chains sequenced from a single sample in a study of vaccination effects on CD4 cells after COVID-19. Under the ViraFEST assay, PBMC were stimulated with viral peptide pools so that antigen-specific CD4+ T cells expanded. Sequencing was performed afterwards. It was after nine to ten days of culture that CD4+ T cells were isolated. Neither prior SARS-CoV-2 infection nor positive nucleocapsid antibodies were present in the vaccine recipients. The protocol was immunoSEQ multiplex PCR, while the TCRdb copy is restricted to in-frame clones and leaves out a portion. The sample carries approximately 70,000 clones, around 74% recorded once. No cognate antigen is known for these TCRs. This specimen consisted of CD4+ T cells from PBMCs cultured with HCoV-NL63 spike peptides, obtained before COVID-19 vaccination. The receptors here all came from a human donor who received a COVID-19 vaccine.

The V gene is TRBV2, the J gene TRBJ2-1; TRBD2 aligns across 9 bases. Looked up from germline, CDR1 is SNHLY and CDR2 is FYNNEI. The CDR3 is 14 residues long. Losses at the gene ends were 6 bases for V and 8 bases for J; bases not matched to a gene: 8. CDR3 loop: CASRASGVRDEQFF. DNA for the CDR3: TGTGCCAGCAGAGCTAGCGGGGTGAGAGATGAGCAGTTCTTC.

This clone has only a few counts. This chain connects TRBV7-2 to TRBJ1-1; D ambiguous. Germline V gene sequence: CDR1 SGHTA, CDR2 FQGNSA. The V gene lost 1 base and the J gene lost 11 bases, with 11 bases spanning the gap. CDR3 length: 12 residues. The CDR3 here is CASSLEPTGAFF. CDR3 nucleotide sequence: TGTGCCAGCAGCTTAGAGCCCACGGGGGCTTTCTTT. Full variable domain (rest looked up from reference TRBV7-2 and TRBJ1-1): GAGVSQSPSNKVTEKGKDVELRCDPISGHTALYWYRQSLGQGLEFLIYFQGNSAPDKSGLPSDRFSAERTGGSVSTLTIQRTQQEDSAVYLCASSLEPTGAFFGQGTRLTVV.

V and J are TRBV30 and TRBJ1-1, with D maybe TRBD1 (6 bases). The V gene lost 4 bases and the J gene lost 0 bases, with 15 bases spanning the gap. Germline V gives CDR1 GTSNPN, CDR2 SVGIG (reference sequence). This CDR3 is built from 15 residues. DNA of the CDR3: TGTGCCTGGATATTAAGGGGGGGTTTGAACACTGAAGCTTTCTTT. Translating gives CAWILRGGLNTEAFF.

This sequence joins TRBV10-2 and TRBJ1-1; possibly TRBD1 for D (6 bases). V was trimmed by 0 bases and J by 4 bases, leaving 18 bases between them. Germline V gene data show CDR1 as WSHSY and CDR2 as SAAADI. CDR3 length equals 17 residues. This CDR3 reads CASSESNSGGEFTEAFF. CDR3 nucleotide sequence: TGCGCCAGCAGTGAGTCGAACAGCGGGGGCGAGTTCACTGAAGCTTTCTTT.

This chain connects TRBV28 to TRBJ1-4; D gene unclear. The V and J ends lost 6 bases and 1 base respectively, with 12 bases between them. Germline V CDR1 and CDR2: MDHEN, SYDVKM. The CDR3 is 15 amino acids. This CDR3 is CASSLPGRTNEKLFF. The CDR3 DNA reads TGTGCCAGCAGCTTACCCGGGAGAACTAATGAAAAACTGTTTTTT. Based on the CDR3 plus reference TRBV28 and TRBJ1-4, the full variable domain is DVKVTQSSRYLVKRTGEKVFLECVQDMDHENMFWYRQDPGLGLRLIYFSYDVKMKEKGDIPEGYSVSREKKERFSLILESASTNQTSMYLCASSLPGRTNEKLFFGSGTQLSVL.

The chain employs TRBV7-9 and TRBJ1-4, with unresolved D. The CDR3 contains 17 residues. Germline values: CDR1 SEHNR, CDR2 FQNEAQ (reference sequence). V was clipped by 4 bases and J by 5 bases, with 20 bases between them. CDR3 sequence (DNA): TGTGCCAGCAGCTCCCCCCAAATTGTGTTGAGGAATGAAAAACTGTTTTTT. Translating gives CASSSPQIVLRNEKLFF.

The V call is TRBV7-9, the J call TRBJ2-5; 9 positions agree with TRBD1. Germline CDR1 reads SEHNR; CDR2 reads FQNEAQ (reference sequence). The V and J ends lost 6 bases and 4 bases, in that order; junction bases with no gene match: 3. The CDR3 totals 13 residues. The CDR3 here is CASRETGGETQYF. Written as DNA, the CDR3 is TGTGCCAGCAGAGAGACAGGGGGAGAGACCCAGTACTTC.

J is TRBJ1-3 and V is TRBV14; the D is unclear. Germline V CDR1 and CDR2: SGHDN, FVKESK. V was trimmed by 0 bases and J by 0 bases, leaving 12 bases between them. This CDR3 comprises 17 residues. The CDR3 DNA reads as TGTGCCAGCAGCCAAGATTTCGGAACTATCTCTGGAAACACCATATATTTT. This gives the protein CASSQDFGTISGNTIYF.

The CDR3 loop reads CASQTLVDQPQHF. The CDR3 DNA is TGTGCCAGCCAAACCTTGGTCGATCAGCCCCAGCATTTT. The chain recombines TRBV19 with TRBJ1-5; D is uncertain. Per germline, CDR1 LNHDA and CDR2 SQIVND (reference sequence). Trimming took off 9 bases at V and 5 bases at J, with 14 bases between the two ends. The CDR3 spans 13 residues.

This clone was seen a single time. The chain uses TRBV10-3 and TRBJ2-2, with a tentative D call TRBD1 (6 bases). Per germline, CDR1 ENHRY and CDR2 SYGVKD. The CDR3 consists of 15 residues. V lost 3 bases to trimming and J lost 4 bases, with 12 bases between them. CDR3 DNA sequence: TGTGCCATCAGTGACTCCGGGACACCCACCGGGGAGCTGTTTTTT. This codes for CAISDSGTPTGELFF.

There are a few counts of this clone. V and J are TRBV18 and TRBJ1-3; the D is unclear. With 2 bases removed from V and 0 bases from J, the gap between germline ends came to 5 bases. The CDR3 spans 14 residues. Germline V gives CDR1 KGHSH, CDR2 LQKENI. CDR3: CASSPADSGNTIYF. Here the CDR3 DNA reads TGTGCCAGCTCACCAGCGGACTCTGGAAACACCATATATTTT.

The chain employs TRBV3-1 (or the pseudogene TRBV3-2) and TRBJ2-5, with 7 bases aligning to TRBD2. In germline, CDR1 is LGHDT, CDR2 YNNKEL (reference sequence). There are 16 residues in the CDR3. The V gene end was trimmed by 1 base and the J gene end by 5 bases; junction bases not matched to a gene: 10. CDR3 residues: CASSQASGEIMETQYF. Here the CDR3 DNA reads TGTGCCAGCAGCCAAGCCAGCGGGGAGATTATGGAGACCCAGTACTTC.

The chain employs TRBV6-4 and TRBJ2-3, with D uncertain. The length of the CDR3 is 10 residues. Germline-derived CDR1 and CDR2 are MRHNA and SNTAGT. The V end lost 3 bases, the J end lost 9 bases, and 4 bases lay between the germline ends. As DNA, the CDR3 is TGTGCCAGCAGTGATGGGACGCAGTATTTT. Translation: CASSDGTQYF.

Only a few counts were recorded for this clone. The rearrangement links TRBV4-3 to TRBJ2-1; TRBD2 agrees at 11 bases. After removal of 2 bases from V and 3 bases from J, the junction contained 9 bases not matched to a gene. Germline assignment: CDR1 LGHNA and CDR2 YSLEER. CDR3 length: 18 amino acids. The CDR3 DNA follows: TGCGCCAGCAGCCAAAAGGTCGGGACTAGCGGACTCTACAATGAGCAGTTCTTC. Translation gives CASSQKVGTSGLYNEQFF.

This clone appeared a single time. In DNA form, the CDR3 reads TGTGCCAGCAGCATCGCCTGGGGATACGAGCAGTACGTC. This gives the protein CASSIAWGYEQYV. V usage is TRBV7-3 and J usage is TRBJ2-7; D uncertain. The CDR3 is made up of 13 amino acids. From germline, CDR1 is SGHTA and CDR2 FQGTGA. V was shortened by 5 bases and J by 4 bases, with 12 bases between the two germline ends.

In this sample, this clone turned up a few times. The chain recombines TRBV7-2 with TRBJ2-7; D may be TRBD1 (5 bases). Germline assignment: CDR1 SGHTA and CDR2 FQGNSA. V lost 4 bases, J lost 2 bases, and 9 bases lay in between. The CDR3 runs to 13 residues. CDR3 sequence reads: CASSWGRTYEQYV. Written as DNA, the CDR3 is TGTGCCAGCAGCTGGGGCCGAACCTACGAGCAGTACGTC.

The rearrangement joins TRBV9 to TRBJ1-6; no clear D. Trimming cost V 0 bases and J 6 bases, with 7 bases left between them. This CDR3 contains 14 residues. The germline CDR1 and CDR2 sequences are SGDLS and YYNGEE. For the CDR3, the DNA is TGTGCCAGCAGCGTAGAGCAGCTTAATTCACCCCTCCACTTT. Its protein is CASSVEQLNSPLHF.

In this sample, this clone turned up once. The rearrangement uses TRBV19 and TRBJ2-3; D gene unclear. The CDR3 contains 13 residues. Trimming took off 4 bases at V and 9 bases at J, with 14 bases between the two ends. Germline V lookup: CDR1 LNHDA, CDR2 SQIVND (reference sequence). The DNA for the CDR3 is TGTGCCAGTAGTAGCCCCCCTCCGTGGACGCAGTATTTT. Translation gives CASSSPPPWTQYF.